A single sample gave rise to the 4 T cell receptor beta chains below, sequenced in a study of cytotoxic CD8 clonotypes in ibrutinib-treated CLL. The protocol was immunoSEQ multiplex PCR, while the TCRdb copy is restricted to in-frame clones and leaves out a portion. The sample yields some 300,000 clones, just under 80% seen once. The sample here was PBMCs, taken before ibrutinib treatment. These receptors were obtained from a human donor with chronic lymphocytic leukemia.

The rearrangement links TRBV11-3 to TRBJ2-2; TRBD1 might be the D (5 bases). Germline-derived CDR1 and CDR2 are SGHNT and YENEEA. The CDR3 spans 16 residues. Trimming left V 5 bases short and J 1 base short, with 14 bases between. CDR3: CASSPAGQGNTGELFF. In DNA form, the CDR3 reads TGTGCCAGCAGCCCCGCTGGGCAGGGGAACACCGGGGAGCTGTTTTTT.

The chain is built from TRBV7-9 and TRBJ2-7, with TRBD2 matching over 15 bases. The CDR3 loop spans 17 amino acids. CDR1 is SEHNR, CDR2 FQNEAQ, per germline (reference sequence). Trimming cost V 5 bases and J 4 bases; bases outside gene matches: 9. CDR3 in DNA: TGTGCCAGCAGCCCCATTGGGACTAGCGGGAGGAGGTACGAGCAGTACTTC. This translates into CASSPIGTSGRRYEQYF.

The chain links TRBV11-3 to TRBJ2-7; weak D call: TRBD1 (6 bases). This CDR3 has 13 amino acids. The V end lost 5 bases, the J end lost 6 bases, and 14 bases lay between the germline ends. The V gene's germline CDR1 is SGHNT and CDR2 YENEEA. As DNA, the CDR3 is TGTGCCAGCAGCCCAATGGGGGCCTCCGAGCAGTACTTC. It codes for CASSPMGASEQYF.

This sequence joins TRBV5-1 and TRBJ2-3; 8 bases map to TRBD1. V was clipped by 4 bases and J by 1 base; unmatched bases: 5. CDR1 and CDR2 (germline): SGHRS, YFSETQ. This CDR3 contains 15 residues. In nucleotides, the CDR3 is TGCGCCAGCAGCACACTACAGGGGGGCACAGATACGCAGTATTTT. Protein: CASSTLQGGTDTQYF.